This note documents a single T cell receptor (beta chain) sequence. The data originate from a study of Ad26.COV2.S vaccination and SARS-CoV-2 variants. The table came from immunoSEQ multiplex PCR; TCRdb's copy has only in-frame clones and leaves some out. The data show around 350,000 clones, around 83% seen once. CDR1 is GTSNPN and CDR2 is SVGIG in the germline V gene (reference sequence). The CDR3 runs to 15 residues. V was shortened by 1 base and J by 3 bases, with 13 bases between the two germline ends. Treatment described: around 19 received Ad26.COV2.S at low or high dose, single or two shots; several received placebo; per-sample allocation not given. Sampling took place 63 days after the first vaccine or placebo injection. This person who donated was an adult of 18-55 years in Boston.

The sequencing here drew on peripheral blood, taken in a trial of Ad26.COV2.S vaccine versus placebo. This clonotype was obtained from a person aged 18-65 years who received the Ad26.COV2.S COVID-19 vaccine or a placebo. The chain uses TRBV30 and TRBJ1-3, with unresolved D. The CDR3 region is CAWSEGRAYGNTIYF. CDR3 bases: TGTGCCTGGAGTGAAGGAAGGGCGTATGGAAACACCATATATTTT.